This T cell receptor beta chain was obtained from a study of cytomegalovirus exposure and HLA in healthy donors. Whole-study findings and limits: The study recorded over 150 TCR beta chains that were cytomegalovirus-associated. The CMV antigen specificity of a few CMV-associated chains was confirmed through in vitro analysis.

Profiling relied on immunoSEQ multiplex PCR, and the TCRdb table lists in-frame clones only, not all of them. The sample has 150,000 or so clones; roughly nine tenths are singletons. This clone was counted between two and nine times. Its specificity is not known. Other nucleotide sequences in the sample specify the same CDR3. The CDR3 loop spans 13 amino acids. V lost 5 bases to trimming and J lost 3 bases; unmatched junction nucleotides: 1. Per germline, CDR1 LNHDA and CDR2 SQIVND (reference sequence). This TCR was sampled from a young man in good health and CMV-seropositive. The V and J genes are TRBV19 and TRBJ1-5; 7 bases line up with TRBD1. Sequencing input: PBMCs. The CDR3 coding sequence is TGTGCCAGTAGTGACAGGGTCAATCAGCCCCAGCATTTT. It codes for CASSDRVNQPQHF.